The rows below give T cell receptor beta chains drawn from one sample of a study of blood T cell repertoires in COVID-19. Assay used: immunoSEQ multiplex PCR; TCRdb lists only in-frame clones, some missing. The sample holds about 42,000 clones, about nine tenths seen once. Sequenced sample: peripheral blood. The origin of the receptors is a human donor in a cohort sampled during active COVID-19. Both conserved end residues are part of each CDR3. The order of the fields is J gene, V gene, D gene, clone size, CDR3 length, CDR3 protein, CDR3 DNA. A D gene is named only where the DNA matches it firmly. Rows may omit the clone size; those that give it use once, few, many or a size class.

j_call: TRBJ1-4
v_call: TRBV11-2
d_call: .
clone_size: .
cdr3_length: 16
cdr3_aa: CASSPDRYTTNEKLFF
cdr3_nt: TGTGCCAGCAGCCCGGACAGATATACAACTAATGAAAAACTGTTTTTT

j_call: TRBJ2-7
v_call: TRBV19
d_call: TRBD1
clone_size: .
cdr3_length: 15
cdr3_aa: CASSPAGGTVYEQYF
cdr3_nt: TGTGCCAGTAGCCCAGCTGGTGGGACAGTCTACGAGCAGTACTTC

j_call: TRBJ1-3
v_call: TRBV4-3
d_call: TRBD1
clone_size: .
cdr3_length: 16
cdr3_aa: CASSLTHRGSGNTIYF
cdr3_nt: TGCGCCAGCAGCCTTACCCACAGGGGCTCTGGAAACACCATATATTTT

j_call: TRBJ2-7
v_call: TRBV9
d_call: .
clone_size: .
cdr3_length: 16
cdr3_aa: CASSVAPGDLSYEQYF
cdr3_nt: TGTGCCAGCAGCGTAGCTCCGGGAGATCTCTCCTACGAGCAGTACTTC

j_call: TRBJ1-1
v_call: TRBV3-1/TRBV3-2
d_call: .
clone_size: .
cdr3_length: 14
cdr3_aa: CASSQDSIREEAFF
cdr3_nt: TGTGCCAGCAGCCAAGATAGCATCAGGGAAGAAGCTTTCTTT

j_call: TRBJ2-7
v_call: TRBV7-2
d_call: TRBD1
clone_size: .
cdr3_length: 15
cdr3_aa: CASSLVGTGSYEQYF
cdr3_nt: TGTGCCAGCAGCTTAGTTGGGACAGGGTCCTACGAGCAGTACTTC

j_call: TRBJ2-1
v_call: TRBV29-1
d_call: TRBD1
clone_size: .
cdr3_length: 11
cdr3_aa: CSAGQGHEQFF
cdr3_nt: TGCAGCGCCGGACAGGGTCATGAGCAGTTCTTC

j_call: TRBJ1-1
v_call: TRBV4-3
d_call: .
clone_size: .
cdr3_length: 13
cdr3_aa: CASSQEQYTEAFF
cdr3_nt: TGCGCCAGCAGCCAAGAGCAGTACACTGAAGCTTTCTTT

j_call: TRBJ1-2
v_call: TRBV4-1
d_call: .
clone_size: .
cdr3_length: 15
cdr3_aa: CASSQPPRGIYGYTF
cdr3_nt: TGCGCCAGCAGCCAGCCGCCTCGCGGAATATATGGCTACACCTTC

j_call: TRBJ1-1
v_call: TRBV3-1/TRBV3-2
d_call: .
clone_size: .
cdr3_length: 14
cdr3_aa: CASKPRGSNTEAFF
cdr3_nt: TGTGCCAGCAAACCAAGGGGGTCGAACACTGAAGCTTTCTTT

j_call: TRBJ1-5
v_call: TRBV10-1
d_call: .
clone_size: once
cdr3_length: 8
cdr3_aa: CAAQPQHF
cdr3_nt: TGCGCAGCTCAGCCCCAGCATTTT

j_call: TRBJ1-1
v_call: TRBV11-3
d_call: .
clone_size: .
cdr3_length: 13
cdr3_aa: CASSLAGNTEAFF
cdr3_nt: TGTGCCAGCAGCTTAGCAGGGAACACTGAAGCTTTCTTT

j_call: TRBJ2-7
v_call: TRBV2
d_call: TRBD2
clone_size: .
cdr3_length: 13
cdr3_aa: CASSWTSGGEQYF
cdr3_nt: TGTGCCAGTAGTTGGACTAGCGGGGGCGAGCAGTACTTC

j_call: TRBJ1-6
v_call: TRBV6-5
d_call: .
clone_size: .
cdr3_length: 14
cdr3_aa: CASRNRGSNSPLHF
cdr3_nt: TGTGCCAGCAGGAATAGGGGATCTAATTCACCCCTCCACTTT

j_call: TRBJ2-7
v_call: TRBV3-1/TRBV3-2
d_call: .
clone_size: .
cdr3_length: 11
cdr3_aa: CASSRGDEQYF
cdr3_nt: TGTGCCAGCAGCCGGGGGGACGAGCAGTACTTC

j_call: TRBJ2-7
v_call: TRBV3-1/TRBV3-2
d_call: .
clone_size: .
cdr3_length: 14
cdr3_aa: CASSQGLGTYEQYF
cdr3_nt: TGTGCCAGCAGCCAAGGACTAGGGACCTACGAGCAGTACTTC

j_call: TRBJ1-1
v_call: TRBV5-6
d_call: TRBD1
clone_size: .
cdr3_length: 13
cdr3_aa: CASRRTGRTEAFF
cdr3_nt: TGTGCCAGCAGACGGACAGGGCGGACTGAAGCTTTCTTT

j_call: TRBJ1-5
v_call: TRBV4-1
d_call: TRBD1
clone_size: .
cdr3_length: 16
cdr3_aa: CASSQETGGINQPQHF
cdr3_nt: TGCGCCAGCAGCCAAGAGACAGGGGGGATCAATCAGCCCCAGCATTTT

j_call: TRBJ1-1
v_call: TRBV6-1
d_call: TRBD1
clone_size: .
cdr3_length: 13
cdr3_aa: CASSEASGRGAFF
cdr3_nt: TGTGCCAGCAGTGAAGCCTCCGGCAGGGGGGCTTTCTTT

j_call: TRBJ1-1
v_call: TRBV7-9
d_call: .
clone_size: few
cdr3_length: 15
cdr3_aa: CASSLMQGMDTEAFF
cdr3_nt: TGTGCCAGCAGCTTAATGCAGGGCATGGACACTGAAGCTTTCTTT

j_call: TRBJ1-1
v_call: TRBV28
d_call: .
clone_size: .
cdr3_length: 13
cdr3_aa: CASSLGGGTEAFF
cdr3_nt: TGTGCCAGCAGTTTGGGCGGAGGCACTGAAGCTTTCTTT

j_call: TRBJ1-5
v_call: TRBV2
d_call: .
clone_size: few
cdr3_length: 14
cdr3_aa: CASSVIGGDQPQHF
cdr3_nt: TGTGCCAGCAGCGTAATCGGGGGGGACCAGCCCCAGCATTTT

j_call: TRBJ2-7
v_call: TRBV11-2
d_call: .
clone_size: .
cdr3_length: 16
cdr3_aa: CASSSAQFGRGDEQYF
cdr3_nt: TGTGCCAGCAGCTCCGCCCAATTCGGCAGGGGAGACGAGCAGTACTTC

j_call: TRBJ1-6
v_call: TRBV6-1
d_call: .
clone_size: .
cdr3_length: 16
cdr3_aa: CASSDTGPLYNSPLHF
cdr3_nt: TGTGCCAGCAGTGACACAGGGCCGCTCTATAATTCACCCCTCCACTTT

j_call: TRBJ1-6
v_call: TRBV7-2
d_call: TRBD1
clone_size: .
cdr3_length: 15
cdr3_aa: CASSFGGTGVSPLHF
cdr3_nt: TGTGCCAGCAGCTTCGGCGGGACAGGGGTTTCACCCCTCCACTTT

j_call: TRBJ2-7
v_call: TRBV5-4
d_call: TRBD1
clone_size: few
cdr3_length: 15
cdr3_aa: CASSANRGILNEQYF
cdr3_nt: TGTGCCAGCAGCGCAAACAGGGGCATTCTTAACGAGCAGTACTTC

j_call: TRBJ1-6
v_call: TRBV7-9
d_call: TRBD1
clone_size: .
cdr3_length: 15
cdr3_aa: CASSLRDSANSPLHF
cdr3_nt: TGTGCCAGCAGCTTAAGGGACAGCGCTAATTCACCCCTCCACTTT

j_call: TRBJ1-1
v_call: TRBV7-9
d_call: .
clone_size: .
cdr3_length: 12
cdr3_aa: CASSPVNTEAFF
cdr3_nt: TGTGCCAGCAGCCCAGTGAACACTGAAGCTTTCTTT

j_call: TRBJ2-5
v_call: TRBV19
d_call: TRBD2
clone_size: .
cdr3_length: 16
cdr3_aa: CASSSKASGYQETQYF
cdr3_nt: TGTGCCAGTAGTTCGAAGGCTAGCGGGTATCAAGAGACCCAGTACTTC

j_call: TRBJ1-6
v_call: TRBV5-1
d_call: .
clone_size: .
cdr3_length: 16
cdr3_aa: CASSLVGGRYNSPLHF
cdr3_nt: TGCGCCAGCAGCTTAGTCGGGGGGCGGTATAATTCACCCCTCCACTTT

j_call: TRBJ2-7
v_call: TRBV19
d_call: .
clone_size: .
cdr3_length: 15
cdr3_aa: CASSIGEDWAYEQYF
cdr3_nt: TGTGCCAGTAGTATAGGGGAGGATTGGGCCTACGAGCAGTACTTC

j_call: TRBJ1-2
v_call: TRBV6-2/TRBV6-3
d_call: TRBD1
clone_size: few
cdr3_length: 14
cdr3_aa: CASSLNRGTHGYTF
cdr3_nt: TGTGCCAGCAGCCTAAACAGGGGGACTCATGGCTACACCTTC

j_call: TRBJ1-5
v_call: TRBV6-6
d_call: .
clone_size: .
cdr3_length: 16
cdr3_aa: CASSYGFRTGNQPQHF
cdr3_nt: TGTGCCAGCAGTTACGGCTTCCGGACAGGCAATCAGCCCCAGCATTTT

j_call: TRBJ1-3
v_call: TRBV7-6
d_call: .
clone_size: .
cdr3_length: 16
cdr3_aa: CASSYIQANSGNTIYF
cdr3_nt: TGTGCCAGCAGCTACATACAGGCCAACTCTGGAAACACCATATATTTT

j_call: TRBJ1-1
v_call: TRBV9
d_call: TRBD1
clone_size: .
cdr3_length: 14
cdr3_aa: CASSPGTGNTEAFF
cdr3_nt: TGTGCCAGCAGTCCTGGGACAGGGAACACTGAAGCTTTCTTT

j_call: TRBJ2-7
v_call: TRBV5-1
d_call: .
clone_size: once
cdr3_length: 14
cdr3_aa: CASSLGQASYEQYF
cdr3_nt: TGCGCCAGCAGCTTGGGGCAGGCCTCCTACGAGCAGTACTTC

j_call: TRBJ1-2
v_call: TRBV9
d_call: TRBD1
clone_size: .
cdr3_length: 16
cdr3_aa: CASSAITATGGDGYTF
cdr3_nt: TGTGCCAGCAGCGCCATCACAGCGACAGGGGGCGATGGCTACACCTTC

j_call: TRBJ1-1
v_call: TRBV6-6
d_call: TRBD1
clone_size: .
cdr3_length: 14
cdr3_aa: CASRNRGRGTEAFF
cdr3_nt: TGTGCCAGCAGAAACAGGGGGCGGGGGACTGAAGCTTTCTTT

j_call: TRBJ1-1
v_call: TRBV29-1
d_call: .
clone_size: .
cdr3_length: 13
cdr3_aa: CSVRSRDGTEAFF
cdr3_nt: TGCAGCGTTCGGTCCAGGGATGGCACTGAAGCTTTCTTT

j_call: TRBJ1-2
v_call: TRBV5-1
d_call: TRBD1
clone_size: .
cdr3_length: 15
cdr3_aa: CASSLWTGGNYGYTF
cdr3_nt: TGCGCCAGCAGCTTGTGGACAGGCGGTAACTATGGCTACACCTTC

j_call: TRBJ2-6
v_call: TRBV27
d_call: TRBD2
clone_size: .
cdr3_length: 18
cdr3_aa: CASSLWAGGPSGANVLTF
cdr3_nt: TGTGCCAGCAGTTTATGGGCGGGGGGACCCTCTGGGGCCAACGTCCTGACTTTC

j_call: TRBJ1-1
v_call: TRBV7-9
d_call: .
clone_size: .
cdr3_length: 13
cdr3_aa: CASSFMEDTEAFF
cdr3_nt: TGTGCCAGCAGCTTCATGGAGGACACTGAAGCTTTCTTT

j_call: TRBJ1-1
v_call: TRBV10-3
d_call: .
clone_size: .
cdr3_length: 12
cdr3_aa: CAISEGGTEAFF
cdr3_nt: TGTGCCATCAGTGAAGGCGGGACTGAAGCTTTCTTT

j_call: TRBJ1-1
v_call: TRBV12-3/TRBV12-4
d_call: .
clone_size: .
cdr3_length: 12
cdr3_aa: CASSFSRTEAFF
cdr3_nt: TGTGCCAGCAGTTTTTCCCGGACTGAAGCTTTCTTT

j_call: TRBJ1-1
v_call: TRBV6-6
d_call: .
clone_size: .
cdr3_length: 14
cdr3_aa: CASSARGRVTEAFF
cdr3_nt: TGTGCCAGCAGTGCACGGGGGAGGGTCACTGAAGCTTTCTTT

j_call: TRBJ2-7
v_call: TRBV11-2
d_call: TRBD1
clone_size: .
cdr3_length: 17
cdr3_aa: CASSLETFGTGVGEQYF
cdr3_nt: TGTGCCAGCAGCTTGGAAACCTTCGGGACAGGGGTTGGCGAGCAGTACTTC

j_call: TRBJ2-7
v_call: TRBV5-1
d_call: TRBD1
clone_size: .
cdr3_length: 14
cdr3_aa: CASRPRDRGYEQYF
cdr3_nt: TGCGCCAGCAGGCCCCGGGACAGGGGCTACGAGCAGTACTTC

j_call: TRBJ1-1
v_call: TRBV25-1
d_call: .
clone_size: .
cdr3_length: 14
cdr3_aa: CASSDNRGNTEAFF
cdr3_nt: TGTGCCAGCAGTGACAATCGGGGGAACACTGAAGCTTTCTTT